Listed below are T cell receptor beta chains from one sample, sequenced in a study of T cells after somatic rescue of genetic block. Repertoires were generated with immunoSEQ multiplex PCR, while TCRdb's copy carries only in-frame clones and drops some. The sample has 110,000 or so clones, around nine tenths seen once. Sequenced input: peripheral blood mononuclear cells (PBMCs). The receptors derive from a woman aged 18-35 years. Both conserved end residues are part of each CDR3.

v_call cdr3_aa
TRBV7-9 CASSSSDRANTEAFF
TRBV7-2 CASSFTGASYNEQFF
TRBV9 CASSAPGSPLHF
TRBV30 CAWSPGDAYSPLHF
TRBV9 CASSPSPLGAYEQYF
TRBV4-2 CASSQEGGGGGQETQYF
TRBV4-3 CASSQEGDRGYGANVLTF
TRBV7-2 CASSPVGGSVDTQYF
TRBV4-3 CASSQDAQGATEAFF
TRBV6-6 CASSYSNRGSEQYF
TRBV6-5 CASSYKGTDTQYF
TRBV10-3 CAISESGPDSSNQPQHF
TRBV7-3 CASSQSQQETQYF
TRBV30 CAWEPPGRGSNQPQHF
TRBV5-1 CASSSRGGGETQYF
TRBV25-1 CASSELTNSPLHF
TRBV2 CAGRPGLAGGQETQYF